This T cell receptor beta chain emerged from a study of cytomegalovirus exposure and HLA in healthy donors listed by TCRdb under 2017. At the level of the whole study: An earlier analysis of several hundred of the donors reported about 260 Gb of sequence data and some 110 million unique TCR beta sequences obtained from roughly 180 million T cells. An early release covering around 630 HLA-typed donors comprised roughly 300 gigabases of sequencing data and around 86 million unique TCR sequences. Of the roughly 420 genotyped donors, over 80% were placed in the genetic ancestry cluster associated with self-reported Caucasian donors. The study aimed to test whether signatures of past pathogen exposure could be identified by cataloging public T cell receptors. Using immunosequencing, the study profiled T cell repertoires from 666 subjects and related those repertoires to cytomegalovirus serostatus. Along with the 666-subject first cohort, a separate validation cohort of 120 different subjects was used. To predict cytomegalovirus infection status, the study brought together high-throughput TCR immunosequencing, statistical association of individual TCRs with disease status, and machine learning. A later analysis re-analyzed previously published TCR beta repertoires from approximately 700 donors and added high-resolution HLA genotyping to study TCR occurrence patterns. Rather than using new phenotypic data, the later analysis identified candidate immune exposures from TCR beta sequences and from how often those sequences occurred across donors. To decide whether each TCR beta V gene segment behaved as functional or pseudogenic, an earlier analysis of nearly 600 of the donors relied on high-throughput TCR beta sequencing. Donor age, sex, ethnicity and CMV serostatus were compiled together with the repertoire data. In a later genetic analysis, genome-wide SNP genotypes for about 55% of the roughly 670 donors were used, and that subset was treated as a discovery cohort. All discovery cohort repertoires had been generated on a single sequencing platform. HLA typing covered class I and class II loci at four-digit resolution. Typing coverage varied by locus: about 620-630 donors for A, B, C, DRB1 and DQB1; approximately 520 for DQA1; approximately 610 for DPA1; 400 to 480 for DPB1. A few DR-DQ haplotypes were treated as single units for association and clustering because of strong linkage in the cohort. Among 398 genotyped donors of the cohort, an average of about 240,000 unique TCR beta nucleotide sequences were sequenced per donor, about a sixth of them non-productive. Study-wide findings and limitations: In a later analysis, several top co-occurrence clusters were reported to appear linked to parvovirus B19, influenza, CMV and Epstein-Barr virus. In a later analysis, HLA-associated TCR beta chains were found to be more clonally expanded and to have lower generation probabilities than equally common non-associated chains. In a later analysis, about 16,000 TCR beta sequences were associated with specific HLA alleles at a false discovery rate of 0.05. While some public TCRs were present in many individuals, most TCR sequences turned up only very rarely across donors. When HLA alleles, especially DR and DQ, strongly co-occurred, attributing TCR associations to individual alleles was difficult. The classifier was reported to diagnose cytomegalovirus status with high specificity and sensitivity in both the original cohort and the validation cohort. A group of highly shared sequence variants was considered likely to be a technical artifact of the sequencing pipeline. Correlated functional status among segregating V segments might be attributable to linkage disequilibrium, but an unknown experimental factor could not be ruled out. Compared with the 666-donor mean, donors in an Asian-associated ancestry cluster had fewer N-insertions in productive TCRs, according to a later genetic analysis. Because some donors lacked HLA typing at each locus, the association tests relied only on the typed subset. A total of 150 to 200 TCR beta chains were listed by the study as associated with cytomegalovirus. For the cohort, immune exposure information was limited to CMV serostatus. Roughly 17 rarely observed V segments, including chromosome 9 orphons, were excluded from the earlier analysis of about 600 of the donors because counts were too low. A later analysis found that most CMV-associated TCR beta chains appeared HLA-restricted, with HLA associations seemingly driven largely by CMV exposure. According to a later analysis, TCR association rates differed among HLA loci, with DRB1 alleles showing the most associated TCRs and HLA-C alleles showing the fewest. Only TCR beta chains were sequenced in this cohort, and the absence of alpha or paired-chain data limited detectable features. Roughly uniform sequencing depth across donors was assumed in presence/absence analyses, although this assumption may not hold. The authors suggested that the approach could potentially be generalized to other disease states and immunological phenotypes. A further reported finding was that TCR beta sequences accurately predicted the HLA-A and HLA-B alleles for most subjects in the first cohort. An earlier analysis of around 540 of the donors showed that most TCR beta V segments appeared in productive rearrangements either about 87% or about 30% of the time, which broadly matched IMGT annotations. In vitro tests confirmed that a few of the cytomegalovirus-associated TCR beta chains recognize cytomegalovirus antigens. Because the 87-base-pair reads could not distinguish some IMGT-functional V segments, including TRBV6-2 and TRBV6-3, those segments were excluded. V-gene and J-gene trimming of TCR beta chains was associated with a missense DCLRE1C variant in a later genetic analysis, and the association was replicated in an independent cohort.

To note about this clone: The clone's antigen remains unknown. Qualities for individual bases were not recorded, and no much larger clone is one base off.

Library preparation employed the immunoSEQ multiplex PCR assay. For the multiplex PCR, a mixture combining 60 forward primers for TCR Vbeta segments and 13 reverse primers for TCR Jbeta segments was used. The CDR3 region of rearranged TCR beta genes was amplified from genomic DNA with a multiplex PCR assay. Amplified TCR beta libraries were sequenced as 87-base-pair reads on the Illumina HiSeq System. Per the authors' processing: In a later analysis, around 80 million unique TCR beta chains were counted across the roughly 670 repertoires, and around 10 million of these chains were shared by at least two donors. Raw reads were error-corrected and collapsed into unique sequences with a nearest-neighbor algorithm that merged closely related sequences to remove PCR and sequencing errors. CDR3 sequences were aligned to IMGT reference sequences to assign V, D and J gene segments. For a sequence to be retained, a match of at least six nucleotides was required to both a V gene segment and a J gene segment. A rearrangement counted as productive if the CDR3 had no stop codons and remained in frame with V and J, and every other rearrangement counted as non-productive. CDR3 was defined according to IMGT convention as the region running from the second conserved V-encoded cysteine to the conserved J-encoded phenylalanine. The earlier analysis of about 530 of the donors excluded any sequence lacking an unambiguous match to a single V gene segment. In an earlier analysis of 450 to 700 of the donors, V segments were called functional above 56.7% productive rearrangements and were called segregating when the between-donor standard deviation exceeded 5%. A statistical classification framework was built for diagnosing cytomegalovirus status from the catalog of TCR beta chain sequences. V and J gene assignment, in a later analysis, came from comparing TCR nucleotide sequences with IMGT/GENE-DB human TR gene sequences. Using the TCRdist pipeline, a later analysis assigned CDR3 sequences along with most-parsimonious VDJ recombination scenarios. In a later analysis, each TCR beta chain was defined by its CDR3 amino acid sequence together with its V-gene family, and reads lacking a unique V-gene family were excluded. As a way to deal with suspected cross-contamination and a sequencing artifact, a later analysis dropped 450 to 600 nucleotide sequences that were highly shared and had low generation probability. For each public chain, a later analysis derived a clonal expansion index from normalized ranks of inferred template counts within each repertoire. Generation probabilities in a later analysis came from a VDJ recombination model fitted to out-of-frame rearrangements, and those results were checked against IGoR. In a later analysis, hypergeometric tests were used to score TCR-TCR, TCR-HLA and TCR-CMV co-occurrence, with a repertoire-size bias correction applied to TCR pairs. To estimate false discovery rates, a later analysis permuted the HLA or CMV assignments 20 times. In a later analysis, co-occurring TCRs were grouped using DBSCAN, with TCRdist sequence similarity added in when clustering inside HLA-allele-positive subsets. For co-occurrence clustering, repertoires with fewer than 30,000 or more than 120,000 public chains were excluded, along with roughly five repertoires with anomalous nucleotide sharing. TCRdb stores this immuneACCESS table with in-frame sequences only. Part of the clones is absent; in the studies checked, under half of the shortfall reflects unresolved V genes, and no reason is known for the rest. V, J and clone size reflect that table, while D and trimming were determined from the DNA. This sample lists roughly 100,000 clones; about 80% were detected once. Around 2.1% of the sample goes to the ten largest clones.

The germline V gene specifies MDHEN as CDR1 and SYDVKM as CDR2. V lost 7 bases and J lost 4 bases; the stretch between them is 10 bases long. The CDR3 measures 12 amino acids from cysteine to phenylalanine. Just CDR3 DNA is preserved here, 36 bases in frame from base 1. The cohort comprised under 700 healthy bone marrow donors. Cohort members were all nominally healthy when sampled, although unrecorded immune exposures were likely present. The donor was CMV seronegative and belonged to the group of around 400 seronegative cohort members. A peripheral blood sample was provided by each donor, and peripheral blood mononuclear cells were used for TCR beta sequencing. The Qiagen DNeasy Blood Extraction Kit was used to extract genomic DNA from the blood cell samples.

This clonotype originated in a man under 40 in good health and CMV-seronegative. Sequencing was carried out using PBMCs. Recombination linked TRBV28 to TRBJ1-2, with the identity of the D gene unclear. Here the CDR3 is given as CASNTDTYGYTF. The nucleotide sequence is TGTGCCAGCAATACAGACACCTATGGCTACACCTTC.